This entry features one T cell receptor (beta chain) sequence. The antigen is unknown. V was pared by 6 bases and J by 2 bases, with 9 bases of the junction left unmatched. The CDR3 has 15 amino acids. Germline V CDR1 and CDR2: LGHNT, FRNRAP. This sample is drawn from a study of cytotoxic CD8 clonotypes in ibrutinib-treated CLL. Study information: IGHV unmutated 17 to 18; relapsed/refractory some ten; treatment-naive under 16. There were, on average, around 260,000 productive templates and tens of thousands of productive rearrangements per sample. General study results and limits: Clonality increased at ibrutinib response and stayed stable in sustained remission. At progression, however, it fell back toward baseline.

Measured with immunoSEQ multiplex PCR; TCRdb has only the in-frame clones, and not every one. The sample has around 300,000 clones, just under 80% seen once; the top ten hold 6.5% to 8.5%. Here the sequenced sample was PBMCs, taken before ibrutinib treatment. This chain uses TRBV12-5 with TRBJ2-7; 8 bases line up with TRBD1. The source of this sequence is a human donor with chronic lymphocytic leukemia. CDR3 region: CASGPPGTGTYEQYF. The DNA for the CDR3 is TGTGCTAGTGGCCCTCCCGGGACAGGAACCTACGAGCAGTACTTC.